The clone carrying this T cell receptor beta chain has more than one count but fewer than ten. Its antigen is undetermined. Germline V gene lookup returns CDR1 MNHEY and CDR2 SMNVEV (reference sequence). Trimming left V 7 bases short and J 2 bases short, with 15 bases between. The CDR3 has 14 residues. The data originate from a study of T-cell memory formation after mild COVID-19. Overall study: The study found TCR clusters largely donor specific. Study observations and caveats: Largely, contracting CD4+ clones fell within CM and EM, and contracting CD8+ clones within EMRA. Pre-infection memory showed some responding clones, and this suggested that cross-reactive memory joined.

It was 5'RACE with constant-segment primers that produced the TCR alpha and TCR beta cDNA libraries, which carried sample barcodes and UMIs. MiXCR, applied by TCRdb to the 5' RACE reads, yields one record per CDR3 protein. The sample lists about 430,000 distinct CDR3 sequences; 20% to 25% were seen once. The rearrangement joins TRBV27 to TRBJ2-7; D may correspond to TRBD1 or TRBD2 (7 bases each). Sequences were obtained from PBMCs or a T cell subset sorted from them (not recorded which). This receptor was identified in an adult woman who had mild COVID-19 (a few samples of this study predate the infection). Cell type and time point are not known. This CDR3 is CASMRGTAAYEQYF. The DNA for the CDR3 is TGTGCCAGCATGCGGGGGACAGCCGCCTACGAGCAGTACTTC.